The 11 T cell receptor beta chains below come from one sample, sequenced in a study of blood T cell repertoires in COVID-19. The data were produced by immunoSEQ multiplex PCR, yet TCRdb's version contains in-frame clones alone and is incomplete. The table has a few hundred thousand clones, around 88% seen once. Sequencing used peripheral blood. The receptors originated from an elderly man with acute or convalescent COVID-19.

The chain joins TRBV2 to TRBJ2-3; unclear D gene. V dropped 3 bases and J dropped 0 bases, with 7 bases sitting between them. CDR3 length: 14 amino acids. CDR1 and CDR2 (germline): SNHLY, FYNNEI. DNA of the CDR3: TGTGCCAGCAGTGATACAGCTAGCACAGATACGCAGTATTTT. Protein product: CASSDTASTDTQYF.

This chain uses TRBV28 with TRBJ1-5, with D maybe TRBD1 (5 bases). The CDR3 spans 13 residues. Germline V gene sequence: CDR1 MDHEN, CDR2 SYDVKM. V gave up 8 bases and J gave up 0 bases, with 8 bases separating them. The CDR3 region has the DNA TGTGCCAGCGCAGGGAATAGCAATCAGCCCCAGCATTTT. Its translation: CASAGNSNQPQHF. The whole variable domain, filled in from reference TRBV28 and TRBJ1-5, reads DVKVTQSSRYLVKRTGEKVFLECVQDMDHENMFWYRQDPGLGLRLIYFSYDVKMKEKGDIPEGYSVSREKKERFSLILESASTNQTSMYLCASAGNSNQPQHFGDGTRLSIL.

A single count supports this clone. The chain has TRBV19 and TRBJ1-5, with TRBD1 matching over 8 bases. V gave up 1 base and J gave up 0 bases; unmatched junction bases: 5. Per the germline V gene, CDR1 is LNHDA and CDR2 is SQIVND (reference sequence). The CDR3 has 17 residues. Here the CDR3 reads CASSIVGQVYSNQPQHF. The CDR3 nucleotides are TGTGCCAGTAGTATAGTGGGACAGGTGTATAGCAATCAGCCCCAGCATTTT.

The chain employs TRBV20-1 and TRBJ2-7; unclear D gene. Germline lookup yields CDR1 DFQATT and CDR2 SNEGSKA (reference sequence). The CDR3 contains 11 residues. V lost 5 bases and J 3 bases, leaving 8 bases between the germline ends. Written as DNA, the CDR3 is TGCAGTGCTCCTTTAGACTACGAGCAGTACTTC. This gives the protein CSAPLDYEQYF.

This rearrangement joins TRBV5-5 to TRBJ2-1; 8 nucleotides align to TRBD2. V was clipped by 4 bases and J by 0 bases; unmatched bases: 3. Germline CDR1 reads SGHKS; CDR2 reads YYEKEE (reference sequence). The CDR3 spans 15 residues. The CDR3 DNA is TGTGCCAGCAGCCCCGGGACTAGCTCCTACAATGAGCAGTTCTTC. Translation gives CASSPGTSSYNEQFF.

This chain connects TRBV5-8 to TRBJ2-3, with 12 bases identical to TRBD2. Germline-derived CDR1 and CDR2 are SGHTS and YDEGEE. Trimming at V came to 4 bases and at J to 1 base, leaving 4 bases not matched to a gene. CDR3 length equals 16 residues. CDR3 residues: CASSPGLAGRTDTQYF. In DNA, the CDR3 is TGTGCCAGCAGCCCCGGACTAGCGGGGCGCACAGATACGCAGTATTTT.

The chain is built from TRBV27 and TRBJ2-1; 12 bases map to TRBD2. J lost 5 bases, V lost 5 bases, and 4 bases had no gene match. The germline V gene has CDR1 MNHEY and CDR2 SMNVEV (reference sequence). This CDR3 contains 15 residues. CDR3 loop: CASSLAGGPNNEQFF. The CDR3 DNA reads as TGTGCCAGCAGTCTAGCGGGGGGGCCAAACAATGAGCAGTTCTTC.

The genes are TRBV7-2 and TRBJ2-5; no reliable D call. The CDR3 has 16 residues. The V end was cut by 1 base, the J end by 0 bases, with 12 bases between. Per the germline V gene, CDR1 is SGHTA and CDR2 is FQGNSA. The chain's CDR3 is CASSLGVLEYQETQYF. The CDR3 DNA reads as TGTGCCAGCAGCTTAGGTGTTTTAGAGTACCAAGAGACCCAGTACTTC.

This chain joins TRBV5-1 and TRBJ1-2; 8 nucleotides agree with TRBD1. The CDR3 consists of 14 residues. Germline V CDR1 and CDR2: SGHRS, YFSETQ. V shed 0 bases and J 7 bases; nucleotides not matched to a gene: 5. CDR3 sequence: CASSLGGTGGGYTF. In DNA, the CDR3 is TGCGCCAGCAGCTTGGGAGGGACAGGCGGTGGCTACACCTTC.

The chain couples TRBV19 to TRBJ2-7; 7 bases align to TRBD1. The CDR3 consists of 13 residues. The V gene's germline CDR1 is LNHDA and CDR2 SQIVND (reference sequence). V was pared by 7 bases and J by 3 bases, with 6 bases of the junction left unmatched. CDR3 amino acids: CASTRGQSYEQYF. The CDR3 bases are TGTGCCAGTACCCGGGGACAGAGCTACGAGCAGTACTTC.

The chain combines TRBV6-6 with TRBJ1-5, with D possibly matching TRBD1 (5 bases). This CDR3 comprises 16 residues. The ends were cut back, 7 bases at V and 2 bases at J, with 18 bases in the middle. The germline CDR1 and CDR2 sequences are MNHNY and SVGAGI (reference sequence). CDR3 in amino acids: CASTDAGPRGNQPQHF. The CDR3 DNA reads TGTGCCAGCACTGACGCGGGGCCTAGGGGCAATCAGCCCCAGCATTTT.